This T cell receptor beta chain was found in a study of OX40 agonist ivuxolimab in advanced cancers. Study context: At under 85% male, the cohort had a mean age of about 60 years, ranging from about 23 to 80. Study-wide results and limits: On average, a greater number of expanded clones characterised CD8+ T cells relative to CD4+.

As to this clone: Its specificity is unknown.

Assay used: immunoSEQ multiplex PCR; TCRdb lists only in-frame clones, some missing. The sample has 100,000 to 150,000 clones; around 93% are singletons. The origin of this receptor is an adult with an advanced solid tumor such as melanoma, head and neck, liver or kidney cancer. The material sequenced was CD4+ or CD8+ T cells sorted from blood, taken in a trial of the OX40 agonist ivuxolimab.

The CDR3 DNA reads TGTGCCTGGAGTGTAACGGGAGCCGAGTTCTTC. Its translation is CAWSVTGAEFF. This chain uses TRBV30 with TRBJ2-1, with a possible D match to TRBD2 (6 bases). The CDR3 loop spans 11 amino acids. Germline V gene lookup returns CDR1 GTSNPN and CDR2 SVGIG (reference sequence). V was pared by 0 bases and J by 14 bases, with 11 bases between.